The 21 T cell receptor beta chains below all came from one sample that was sequenced in a study of radiotherapy plus CTLA-4 blockade in lung cancer (dated by TCRdb to 2017 to 2018). The method behind the library was the immunoSEQ multiplex PCR assay. TCRdb limited this immuneACCESS table to in-frame rearrangements with V and J called. A share of clones is missing; checked studies link under half to unresolved V genes, and the rest is unexplained. Present in this sample are about 80,000 clones, less than 85% of which were seen just once. Together, the top ten hold 0.79% of the sample. Here the sequenced sample was peripheral blood, taken from a patient treated with radiotherapy plus ipilimumab. The receptors here all came from a human donor with non-small cell lung cancer who had stable disease on radiotherapy plus ipilimumab.

The chain employs TRBV30 and TRBJ2-6; 7 nucleotides match TRBD1. V trimming: 7 bases; J trimming: 4 bases; junction bases outside the gene matches: 4. The CDR3 loop spans 13 amino acids. CDR1 and CDR2 from the germline V gene are GTSNPN and SVGIG (reference sequence). Written as DNA, the CDR3 is TGTGCCTTAGACAGGGAGGGGGCCAACGTCCTGACTTTC. Translating gives CALDREGANVLTF.

V and J are TRBV27 and TRBJ2-3; 10 nucleotides align to TRBD2. Germline CDR1 reads MNHEY; CDR2 reads SMNVEV (reference sequence). The CDR3 has 15 residues. V was pared by 7 bases and J by 2 bases, with 6 bases of the junction left unmatched. DNA for the CDR3: TGTGCCAGCACCGAACTAGCGGGAATCACAGATACGCAGTATTTT. It encodes CASTELAGITDTQYF.

The chain couples TRBV5-1 to TRBJ1-2, with TRBD1 matching 7 bases. Trimming cost V 0 bases and J 0 bases; bases outside gene matches: 8. CDR1 and CDR2 from the germline V gene are SGHRS and YFSETQ. The CDR3 contains 17 residues. CDR3 sequence (DNA): TGCGCCAGCAGCTTGGAGATTGACAGGGTTACTAACTATGGCTACACCTTC. Protein sequence: CASSLEIDRVTNYGYTF.

The V call is TRBV18, the J call TRBJ2-1, with 15 bases that match TRBD2. Germline CDR1 and CDR2: KGHSH and LQKENI. The junction had 3 bases not matched to a gene; V was cut back by 2 bases and J by 7 bases. The CDR3 runs 16 residues. The CDR3, as DNA: TGTGCCAGCTCACCAAGCGGGACTAGCGGGAGGAATGAGCAGTTCTTC. Translating it yields CASSPSGTSGRNEQFF. Together with reference TRBV18 and TRBJ2-1, the CDR3 gives the full variable domain: NAGVMQNPRHLVRRRGQEARLRCSPMKGHSHVYWYRQLPEEGLKFMVYLQKENIIDESGMPKERFSAEFPKEGPSILRIQQVVRGDSAAYFCASSPSGTSGRNEQFFGPGTRLTVL.

The chain is built from TRBV19 and TRBJ1-5; TRBD1 matches 7 bases. There are 16 residues in the CDR3. Germline CDR1 LNHDA, CDR2 SQIVND (reference sequence). V dropped 7 bases and J dropped 7; count of bases not matched to a gene: 16. The CDR3 nucleotides are TGTGCCAGTATTCGACAGGGAGTTCCCAATCCACAGCCCCAGCATTTT. Protein: CASIRQGVPNPQPQHF.

Only one count was recorded for this clone. This chain connects TRBV2 to TRBJ2-2; 11 nucleotides match TRBD2. Germline CDR1 and CDR2: SNHLY and FYNNEI. The ends lost 6 bases at V and 3 bases at J; junction bases unmatched: 6. The CDR3 consists of 16 residues. The CDR3 coding sequence is TGTGCCAGCAGGGGGGGACTAGCGGCCTACACCGGGGAGCTGTTTTTT. Protein sequence: CASRGGLAAYTGELFF.

J is TRBJ2-5 and V is TRBV7-9; D not certain. This CDR3 has 14 residues. CDR1 is SEHNR, CDR2 FQNEAQ, per germline (reference sequence). Trimming pared 1 base from V and 2 bases from J, leaving 8 bases between. Here the CDR3 reads CASSLDNQQETQYF. The CDR3 region has the DNA TGTGCCAGCAGCTTAGACAACCAACAAGAGACCCAGTACTTC.

The V and J genes are TRBV7-3 and TRBJ2-2, with D hard to call. The V end lost 2 bases, the J end lost 3 bases, and 10 bases lay between the germline ends. This CDR3 comprises 15 residues. Germline V gene lookup returns CDR1 SGHTA and CDR2 FQGTGA. The CDR3 here is CASSLYDLDTGELFF. Written as DNA, the CDR3 is TGTGCCAGCAGCTTATACGACTTAGACACCGGGGAGCTGTTTTTT.

This clone was seen a single time. V is TRBV6-1 and J is TRBJ1-1; D is undetermined. The CDR3 runs to 12 residues. The germline V gene encodes CDR1 MNHNS and CDR2 SASEGT. V lost 2 bases to trimming and J lost 3 bases, with 4 bases between them. This chain's CDR3 is CASSEQHTEAFF. In nucleotides, the CDR3 is TGTGCCAGCAGTGAACAGCACACTGAAGCTTTCTTT.

This chain uses TRBV29-1 with TRBJ2-7; possibly TRBD1 for D (5 bases). The CDR3 totals 11 residues. V was cut by 6 bases and J by 5 bases, with 11 bases left in between. Germline CDR1 and CDR2: SQVTM and ANQGSEA. This chain's CDR3 is CSVTGLDEQYF. CDR3 DNA: TGCAGCGTCACAGGATTAGACGAGCAGTACTTC.

The chain has TRBV19 and TRBJ1-6, with D tentatively TRBD1 (6 bases). This CDR3 is built from 16 residues. The germline CDR1 and CDR2 sequences are LNHDA and SQIVND (reference sequence). The V end lost 3 bases, the J end lost 0 bases, and 9 bases lay between the germline ends. The CDR3 here is CASSIDRSSYNSPLHF. The CDR3 coding sequence is TGTGCCAGTAGTATCGACAGGAGCTCCTATAATTCACCCCTCCACTTT. Together with reference TRBV19 and TRBJ1-6, the CDR3 gives the full variable domain: DGGITQSPKYLFRKEGQNVTLSCEQNLNHDAMYWYRQDPGQGLRLIYYSQIVNDFQKGDIAEGYSVSREKKESFPLTVTSAQKNPTAFYLCASSIDRSSYNSPLHFGNGTRLTVT.

V is TRBV7-9 and J is TRBJ2-1, with TRBD1 matching over 11 bases. V was pared by 3 bases and J by 4 bases, with 5 bases of the junction left unmatched. Germline CDR1 and CDR2: SEHNR and FQNEAQ (reference sequence). The CDR3 contains 16 residues. The CDR3 DNA sequence: TGTGCCAGCAGCTTCCGGACAGGGGGCAGGTACAATGAGCAGTTCTTC. Protein: CASSFRTGGRYNEQFF.

V usage is TRBV6-6 and J usage is TRBJ2-7; TRBD2 might be the D (6 bases). V lost 2 bases, J lost 0 bases, and 8 bases lay in between. This CDR3 is built from 14 residues. CDR1 is MNHNY, CDR2 SVGAGI, per germline (reference sequence). The CDR3 loop reads CASSYGGNSYEQYF. CDR3 in DNA: TGTGCCAGCAGTTACGGCGGGAACTCCTACGAGCAGTACTTC.

The chain joins TRBV6-4 to TRBJ2-7; TRBD1 matches 8 bases. Looked up from germline, CDR1 is MRHNA and CDR2 is SNTAGT. V trimming: 5 bases; J trimming: 2 bases; junction bases outside the gene matches: 8. This CDR3 is 15 amino acids long. The CDR3 nucleotides read TGTGCCAGCAGTCAACAGGGGGTCGGGCCCTACGAGCAGTACTTC. Translated, it gives CASSQQGVGPYEQYF.

This clone showed up just once. The rearrangement links TRBV27 to TRBJ1-2; 7 bases fit TRBD1. Looked up from germline, CDR1 is MNHEY and CDR2 is SMNVEV (reference sequence). The CDR3 runs to 15 residues. Trimming removed 4 bases from V and 5 bases from J; junction bases left unmatched: 10. CDR3 residues: CASSSIRGAEYGYTF. CDR3 bases: TGTGCCAGCAGTTCAATCAGGGGGGCAGAGTATGGCTACACCTTC.

The chain combines TRBV2 with TRBJ1-2, with D possibly matching TRBD1 (6 bases). Trimming took 7 bases from V and 0 from J, leaving 12 bases between them. From germline, CDR1 is SNHLY and CDR2 FYNNEI. The CDR3 extends over 14 amino acids. CDR3 sequence reads: CASTWTESNYGYTF. The CDR3 bases are TGTGCCAGCACTTGGACAGAATCTAACTATGGCTACACCTTC.

This clone was seen only a few times. The chain recombines TRBV2 with TRBJ2-3; D gene unclear. CDR1 is SNHLY and CDR2 is FYNNEI in the germline V gene. The V end was cut by 3 bases, the J end by 1 base, with 17 bases between. There are 17 residues in the CDR3. CDR3 in DNA: TGTGCCAGCAGTGATTCGGTGACCGGCCGGGGCACAGATACGCAGTATTTT. It yields the protein CASSDSVTGRGTDTQYF. Looking up the rest from reference TRBV2 and TRBJ2-3 gives the full variable domain: EPEVTQTPSHQVTQMGQEVILRCVPISNHLYFYWYRQILGQKVEFLVSFYNNEISEKSEIFDDQFSVERPDGSNFTLKIRSTKLEDSAMYFCASSDSVTGRGTDTQYFGPGTRLTVL.

Here the CDR3 DNA reads TGTGCCAGCAGTTTAGTGGGATCTAATCAGCCCCAGCATTTT. Translated, it gives CASSLVGSNQPQHF. The genes are TRBV27 and TRBJ1-5; D uncertain. V lost 2 bases and J lost 4, with 9 bases in between. The CDR3 contains 14 residues. The germline V gene has CDR1 MNHEY and CDR2 SMNVEV (reference sequence).

This clone appeared once. The V call is TRBV15, the J call TRBJ2-2; weak D call: TRBD2 (5 bases). Trimming left V 5 bases short and J 7 bases short, with 17 bases between. This CDR3 has 15 amino acids. Germline V gives CDR1 LNHNV, CDR2 YYDKDF (reference sequence). Here the CDR3 reads CATSGDGFAGGELFF. CDR3 sequence (DNA): TGTGCCACCAGCGGTGATGGGTTCGCGGGCGGGGAGCTGTTTTTT.

This clone has a single count. The CDR3 bases are TGTGCCAGCAGCCAATCCGAGGGGGCGGCTGGAAACACCATATATTTT. Amino acid sequence: CASSQSEGAAGNTIYF. V and J are TRBV4-2 and TRBJ1-3, with 7 bases fitting TRBD1. With 2 bases clipped from V and 2 bases from J, the junction kept 6 bases outside the gene matches. CDR1 LGHNA and CDR2 YNFKEQ come from the germline V gene. The CDR3 extends over 16 amino acids.

The genes are TRBV28 and TRBJ2-5; TRBD2 agrees at 8 bases. The trim removed 4 bases at V and 5 bases at J, leaving 9 bases unmatched. From germline, CDR1 is MDHEN and CDR2 SYDVKM. CDR3 size: 15 residues. CDR3 amino acids: CASSSTGGQGETQYF. CDR3 bases: TGTGCCAGCAGTTCCACGGGGGGGCAGGGGGAGACCCAGTACTTC.